The rows below give T cell receptor beta chains drawn from one sample of a study of T cells in Graves' hyperthyroidism and ophthalmopathy. Using its own MiXCR run on the multiplex PCR reads, TCRdb lists one record per CDR3 protein. The data show 600,000 to 700,000 distinct CDR3 sequences, with 40% to 55% seen just once and approximately 6.8% held by the top ten. Sequencing was done on a sample of peripheral blood or thyroid tissue (not recorded which). These receptors originate from an adult man with Graves' disease, either hyperthyroidism or ophthalmopathy (not recorded which). The CDR3 runs from the conserved cysteine through the conserved F or W. The D gene is left open where the match is weak. Clone size is stated in some rows and not others, as once, few, many or a class when expanded.

TRBV7-9	many	TRBJ2-7	TRBD2	CASSLLGGSSYEQYF	TGTGCCAGCAGTCTTTTGGGCGGGAGCTCCTACGAGCAGTACTTC
TRBV29-1	.	TRBJ1-2	.	CSASSLQGYGYTF	TGCAGCGCCAGCAGCTTACAAGGGTATGGCTACACCTTC
TRBV12-3/TRBV12-4	.	TRBJ2-2	.	CASSRGRQRNTGELFF	TGTGCCAGCAGCCGGGGGAGGCAGCGGAACACCGGGGAGCTGTTTTTT
TRBV2	many	TRBJ1-6	.	CATSRGAPLHF	TGTGCCACCTCGAGGGGGGCACCCCTCCACTTT
TRBV10-3	.	TRBJ2-7	TRBD1	CAISVTGGINEQYF	TGTGCCATCAGTGTAACAGGGGGTATTAACGAGCAGTACTTC
TRBV7-9	.	TRBJ2-7	TRBD2	CASSLGVGGGNEQYF	TGTGCCAGCAGCTTAGGGGTTGGGGGGGGTAACGAGCAGTACTTC
TRBV20-1	.	TRBJ1-5	TRBD1	CSAQAGQGSNQPQHF	TGCAGTGCTCAGGCGGGACAGGGTAGCAATCAGCCCCAGCATTTT
TRBV12-3/TRBV12-4	once	TRBJ1-6	.	CASSFVGPPLHF	TGTGCCAGCAGTTTTGTGGGTCCACCCCTCCACTTT
TRBV18	.	TRBJ2-5	TRBD1	CASSPDRDRQETQYF	TGTGCCAGCTCACCGGACAGGGACCGACAAGAGACCCAGTACTTC
TRBV5-1	few	TRBJ1-6	.	CASSQASRGRGSGNSPLHF	TGCGCCAGCAGCCAAGCCTCTCGGGGAAGAGGGAGCGGTAATTCACCCCTCCACTTT
TRBV9	few	TRBJ2-2	TRBD1	CASSVRQGAAGELFF	TGTGCCAGCAGCGTAAGACAGGGTGCGGCCGGGGAGCTGTTTTTT
TRBV7-2	many	TRBJ2-2	TRBD2	CASSLAAGVNTGELFF	TGTGCCAGCAGCTTAGCGGCGGGGGTGAACACCGGGGAGCTGTTTTTT
TRBV7-9	.	TRBJ1-5	.	CASSLYREDSNQPQHF	TGTGCCAGCAGTTTATACAGGGAGGATTCCAATCAGCCCCAGCATTTT
TRBV12-3/TRBV12-4	.	TRBJ1-4	TRBD1	CASSPTGFSNEKLFF	TGTGCCAGCAGTCCGACAGGGTTCAGTAATGAAAAACTGTTTTTT
TRBV12-3/TRBV12-4	.	TRBJ2-7	.	CASSGPLSYEQYF	TGTGCCAGCAGCGGGCCTCTCTCCTACGAGCAGTACTTC
TRBV20-1	.	TRBJ1-1	.	CSASSPREAFF	TGCAGTGCTAGTAGCCCTAGGGAAGCTTTCTTT
TRBV20-1	.	TRBJ2-7	.	CSARPKSGSLYEQYF	TGCAGTGCTAGACCAAAGTCGGGAAGTCTCTACGAGCAGTACTTC
TRBV19	many	TRBJ1-1	.	CASSNGPGETEAFF	TGTGCCAGTAGCAACGGGCCAGGGGAGACTGAAGCTTTCTTT
TRBV6-6	few	TRBJ2-7	.	CASGPTGPTYEQYF	TGTGCCAGCGGCCCCACTGGACCAACCTACGAGCAGTACTTC
TRBV12-3/TRBV12-4	.	TRBJ1-6	.	CASSRGTPSSYNSPLHF	TGTGCCAGCAGTAGAGGGACTCCGAGCTCCTATAATTCACCCCTCCACTTT
TRBV7-6	few	TRBJ1-4	TRBD1	CASSLGAGGAEKLFF	TGTGCCAGCAGCTTGGGGGCAGGGGGCGCTGAAAAACTGTTTTTT
TRBV20-1	many	TRBJ2-5	.	CSARETARVTQYF	TGCAGTGCTAGAGAGACAGCCCGAGTGACCCAGTACTTC
TRBV29-1	many	TRBJ1-6	.	CSVEALPYSPLHF	TGCAGCGTTGAAGCCCTCCCGTATTCACCCCTCCACTTT
TRBV12-3/TRBV12-4	many	TRBJ1-1	.	CASSSSRGGTEAFF	TGTGCCAGCAGTTCATCCAGGGGAGGCACTGAAGCTTTCTTT
TRBV29-1	.	TRBJ2-2	TRBD2	CSLSTGTSVTGELFF	TGCAGCCTAAGCACCGGGACTAGCGTCACCGGGGAGCTGTTTTTT
TRBV9	many	TRBJ1-1	TRBD1	CASSVGTVNTEAFF	TGTGCCAGCAGTGTGGGGACAGTCAACACTGAAGCTTTCTTT
TRBV27	few	TRBJ1-2	.	CASSLSFSDGIGVGYTF	TGTGCCAGCAGTTTATCGTTTTCAGACGGGATCGGGGTTGGCTACACCTTC
TRBV25-1	.	TRBJ1-2	.	CAWSVGRGYGYTF	TGTGCCTGGAGTGTTGGTAGAGGGTATGGCTACACCTTC
TRBV6-5	.	TRBJ2-5	.	CASSYSDRQETQYF	TGTGCCAGCAGTTACTCCGACAGACAAGAGACCCAGTACTTC
TRBV6-5	.	TRBJ1-3	.	CASSSQGFGNTIYF	TGTGCCAGCAGTTCACAGGGATTCGGAAACACCATATATTTT
TRBV6-6	many	TRBJ2-5	.	CASTPDSQGQYF	TGTGCCAGCACGCCTGACAGCCAGGGCCAGTACTTC
TRBV25-1	once	TRBJ1-2	TRBD1	CASRAGQGLGGYTF	TGTGCCAGCAGAGCGGGACAGGGCTTGGGAGGCTACACCTTC
TRBV7-9	.	TRBJ2-2	.	CASSQDRPGTGELFF	TGTGCCAGCAGCCAAGATCGACCGGGCACCGGGGAGCTGTTTTTT
TRBV20-1	once	TRBJ2-3	.	CSASLTISSTDTQYF	TGCAGTGCTAGCCTGACCATTTCTAGCACAGATACGCAGTATTTT
TRBV7-6	.	TRBJ2-5	TRBD1	CASPTGQGARETQYF	TGTGCCAGCCCTACCGGCCAGGGGGCGAGAGAGACCCAGTACTTC
TRBV20-1	.	TRBJ1-5	TRBD1	CSATGTGIGANQPQHF	TGCAGTGCTACCGGGACAGGGATAGGGGCAAATCAGCCCCAGCATTTT
TRBV3-1	.	TRBJ2-7	.	CASSQGGGPYEQYF	TGTGCCAGCAGCCAAGGAGGGGGACCCTACGAGCAGTACTTC
TRBV24-1	.	TRBJ1-1	.	CATSDPGTNTEAFF	TGTGCCACCAGTGATCCAGGGACGAACACTGAAGCTTTCTTT
TRBV7-9	many	TRBJ1-1	TRBD1	CASSLDRGTEAFF	TGTGCCAGCAGCTTAGACAGGGGCACTGAAGCTTTCTTT
TRBV7-8	.	TRBJ1-2	TRBD1	CASSLGTGSRGYTF	TGTGCCAGCAGCTTAGGGACAGGCTCGCGTGGCTACACCTTC
TRBV10-3	.	TRBJ1-3	TRBD1	CAISEGAGGASTIYF	TGTGCCATCAGTGAGGGGGCAGGGGGGGCAAGCACCATATATTTT
TRBV19	.	TRBJ1-6	TRBD1	CASSILGQPDSPLHF	TGTGCCAGTAGTATCTTGGGACAGCCTGATTCACCCCTCCACTTT
TRBV20-1	.	TRBJ1-5	TRBD1	CSAASGTGGQPQHF	TGCAGTGCAGCGTCCGGGACAGGGGGTCAGCCCCAGCATTTT
TRBV25-1	.	TRBJ2-7	TRBD1	CASSARTGGPSEQYF	TGTGCCAGCAGTGCACGGACAGGTGGACCCTCCGAGCAGTACTTC
TRBV29-1	.	TRBJ1-2	.	CSVGGWDGTYGYTF	TGCAGCGTTGGAGGTTGGGACGGGACCTATGGCTACACCTTC
TRBV12-3/TRBV12-4	.	TRBJ1-1	.	CASRDNRDTEAFF	TGTGCCAGCCGGGACAACCGGGACACTGAAGCTTTCTTT
TRBV29-1	many	TRBJ2-5	TRBD2	CSVAGSGGAMETQYF	TGCAGCGTTGCGGGTAGCGGGGGGGCAATGGAGACCCAGTACTTC
TRBV20-1	.	TRBJ1-6	TRBD1	CSASPTGGNSPLHF	TGCAGTGCTAGTCCCACAGGGGGGAATTCACCCCTCCACTTT
TRBV7-9	.	TRBJ1-1	.	CASGRDNTEAFF	TGTGCCAGCGGCCGGGACAACACTGAAGCTTTCTTT
TRBV6-6	.	TRBJ1-1	.	CASSYRAGYTEAFF	TGTGCCAGCAGTTACCGGGCAGGCTACACTGAAGCTTTCTTT
TRBV2	.	TRBJ2-7	.	CASSEQSGQYF	TGTGCCAGCAGTGAACAGAGCGGGCAGTACTTC
TRBV2	.	TRBJ2-6	TRBD1	CASSEPGTGDSGANVLTF	TGTGCCAGCAGTGAACCCGGGACAGGCGACTCTGGGGCCAACGTCCTGACTTTC
TRBV7-9	.	TRBJ1-6	TRBD1	CASSLGQGAGGNSPLHF	TGTGCCAGCAGCTTGGGACAGGGGGCTGGCGGTAATTCACCCCTCCACTTT
TRBV10-3	.	TRBJ1-5	.	CAISEIGRVQPQHF	TGTGCCATCAGTGAAATAGGTAGGGTTCAGCCCCAGCATTTT
TRBV7-9	few	TRBJ1-2	.	CASSLSIERYGYTF	TGTGCCAGCAGTCTCTCCATAGAACGCTATGGCTACACCTTC
TRBV6-6	few	TRBJ1-1	.	CASSGRYMNTEAFF	TGTGCCAGCAGTGGGCGTTACATGAACACTGAAGCTTTCTTT
TRBV19	.	TRBJ2-2	TRBD1	CASTGTGSTGELFF	TGTGCCAGTACCGGGACAGGGAGCACCGGGGAGCTGTTTTTT
TRBV10-3	.	TRBJ2-6	.	CAISDSGLVNVLTF	TGTGCCATCAGTGATTCGGGACTGGTCAACGTCCTGACTTTC